Listed below are T cell receptor beta chains from one sample, sequenced in a study of blood T cells in healthy people across ages. TCRdb itself ran the 5' RACE reads through MiXCR, one entry per CDR3 protein. The table includes hundreds of thousands of distinct CDR3 sequences, roughly three fifths detected once. The sequencing sample was made of blood. The receptors derive from a man in his forties in good health. Each CDR3 is given with its conserved first and last residue. D genes are given only for firm matches. A clone size is listed for some rows: how often the clone was seen (once, few, many), or a class if it is expanded.

abundance | j_gene | d_gene | v_gene | CDR3nt | CDR3aa
NA | TRBJ2-1 | TRBD2 | TRBV10-3 | TGTGCCATCAGTGAGTTAGCGGGAGTGCCCAGCTCCTACAATGAGCGGTACTTC | CAISELAGVPSSYNERYF
once | TRBJ2-1 | TRBD2 | TRBV29-1 | TGCAGTCTCCCCGGGGGGGATGAGCAGTTCTTC | CSLPGGDEQFF
NA | TRBJ1-1 | NA | TRBV29-1 | TGCGGCGTTACCTTAAACGAGCTAACTGAAGCTTTCTTT | CGVTLNELTEAFF
NA | TRBJ2-5 | NA | TRBV7-9 | TGTGCCAGCAGCCTCCCCTTGACACACCAAGAGACCCAGTACTTC | CASSLPLTHQETQYF
NA | TRBJ2-7 | TRBD1 | TRBV10-3 | TGTGCCATCGGTCCGGGACAGGACAACTCCTACGAGCAGTACTTC | CAIGPGQDNSYEQYF
NA | TRBJ2-7 | NA | TRBV2 | TGTGCCAGCAGTGAATATGGGGGGCAGTACTTC | CASSEYGGQYF
NA | TRBJ2-5 | TRBD2 | TRBV7-2 | TGTGCCAGCAGCTTATCGAGGGGACTAGCGAGAGAGACCCAGTACTTC | CASSLSRGLARETQYF
NA | TRBJ2-3 | NA | TRBV11-3 | TGTGCCAGCAGCTTACAAGGGTCCCCCACAGATACGCAGTATTTT | CASSLQGSPTDTQYF
NA | TRBJ2-1 | NA | TRBV4-1 | TGCGCCAGCAGCCAAGATCGATCGGCGGCAGGCATAGGTAATGAGCAGTTCTTC | CASSQDRSAAGIGNEQFF
NA | TRBJ2-4 | TRBD2 | TRBV7-2 | TGTGCCAGCAGCTTAGTTGGGACTAGCCTAAGCATTCAGTACTTC | CASSLVGTSLSIQYF
NA | TRBJ1-2 | NA | TRBV13 | TGTACCAGCAGCTTAGGGGCGAGCAGGGCGCATGGCTACACCTTC | CTSSLGASRAHGYTF
few | TRBJ2-5 | NA | TRBV5-5 | TGTGCCAGCAGCTCAACCGGACACCAAGAGACCCAGTACTTC | CASSSTGHQETQYF
few | TRBJ2-6 | NA | TRBV7-3 | TGTGCCAGCAGCTTAACGATAGGGCAGGGTACTGGGGCCAACGTCCTGACTTTC | CASSLTIGQGTGANVLTF
NA | TRBJ1-1 | NA | TRBV6-5 | TGTGCCAGCAGTTACACCCCAGGGCGAGGACCTGAAGCTTTCTTT | CASSYTPGRGPEAFF
NA | TRBJ2-5 | NA | TRBV9 | TGTGCCAGCAGCGTGGGGGTCGGAAACCGTGGGGAGACCCAGTACTTC | CASSVGVGNRGETQYF
NA | TRBJ1-2 | TRBD1 | TRBV29-1 | TGCAGCGCCCTTCCTCAATCAGACAGGGTTTACACCTTC | CSALPQSDRVYTF
NA | TRBJ1-2 | NA | TRBV30 | TGTGCCTGGAGTGTCGGGAAGGATGGCTACACCTTC | CAWSVGKDGYTF
NA | TRBJ2-1 | TRBD1 | TRBV6-2/TRBV6-3 | TGTGCCAGCAGTTACTTAGGACAGGCCTACAATGAGCAGTTCTTC | CASSYLGQAYNEQFF
NA | TRBJ2-7 | NA | TRBV6-1 | TGTGCCAGCAGTGGGGGGGTAGAGGGGATCTCGTACTTC | CASSGGVEGISYF
NA | TRBJ1-1 | NA | TRBV5-8 | TGTGCCAGCAAAACGGCGGGACATTACCTAGAAAACACTGAAGCTTTCTTT | CASKTAGHYLENTEAFF
NA | TRBJ1-4 | NA | TRBV5-1 | TGCGCCAGCAGGAGTACGGGCGTAGCAACTAATGAAAAACTGTTTTTT | CASRSTGVATNEKLFF
NA | TRBJ2-1 | TRBD2 | TRBV20-1 | TGCAGTGCTAGTCCTAGCGGCACATGGAATGAGCAGTTCTTC | CSASPSGTWNEQFF
few | TRBJ2-1 | NA | TRBV5-1 | TGCGCCAGCACCCTGGCTAGCAAAAGAGAGCAGTTCTTC | CASTLASKREQFF
few | TRBJ2-3 | TRBD2 | TRBV20-1 | TGCAGTGCTTTTTTCCCCACTAGCGGGAGTAAGGATACGCAGTATTTT | CSAFFPTSGSKDTQYF